A selection of T cell receptor beta chains follows, all from one sample in a study of OX40 agonist ivuxolimab in advanced cancers. Clones were read by immunoSEQ multiplex PCR, and TCRdb kept only the in-frame ones, dropping some. The sample yields 95,000 to 150,000 clones, roughly 93% seen once. The source material was CD4+ or CD8+ T cells sorted from blood, sampled in a trial of the OX40 agonist ivuxolimab. These receptors were obtained from an adult with an advanced solid tumor such as melanoma, head and neck, liver or kidney cancer. CDR3s include the opening cysteine and the closing phenylalanine or tryptophan. The D gene is left open where the match is weak. Size tells how often a clone was seen (once, few, many) or the class of an expanded clone, and some rows leave it out.

d_gene: NA; v_gene: TRBV2; abundance: NA; len: 16; j_gene: TRBJ2-6; CDR3aa: CASSDLQISGANVLTF; CDR3nt: TGTGCCAGCAGTGACTTACAGATCTCTGGGGCCAACGTCCTGACTTTC
d_gene: NA; v_gene: TRBV11-2; abundance: NA; len: 14; j_gene: TRBJ2-5; CDR3aa: CASSPGPLQETQYF; CDR3nt: TGTGCCAGCTCTCCCGGGCCCCTTCAAGAGACCCAGTACTTC
d_gene: NA; v_gene: TRBV10-1; abundance: NA; len: 14; j_gene: TRBJ2-2; CDR3aa: CASSQDFYTGELFF; CDR3nt: TGCGCCAGCAGCCAAGATTTCTACACCGGGGAGCTGTTTTTT
d_gene: TRBD1; v_gene: TRBV28; abundance: NA; len: 13; j_gene: TRBJ1-5; CDR3aa: CASRDRVNQPQHF; CDR3nt: TGTGCCAGCAGGGACAGGGTGAATCAGCCCCAGCATTTT
d_gene: TRBD2; v_gene: TRBV11-3; abundance: NA; len: 13; j_gene: TRBJ2-1; CDR3aa: CASSPGGGREQFF; CDR3nt: TGTGCCAGCAGCCCGGGGGGAGGTCGTGAGCAGTTCTTC
d_gene: TRBD1; v_gene: TRBV19; abundance: NA; len: 14; j_gene: TRBJ1-1; CDR3aa: CASSITTGASQGDF; CDR3nt: TGTGCCAGTAGTATAACGACAGGGGCCTCTCAGGGCGACTTT
d_gene: TRBD1; v_gene: TRBV5-1; abundance: NA; len: 14; j_gene: TRBJ2-1; CDR3aa: CASSLQGIYNEQFF; CDR3nt: TGCGCCAGCAGCTTACAGGGGATCTACAATGAGCAGTTCTTC
d_gene: NA; v_gene: TRBV30; abundance: NA; len: 16; j_gene: TRBJ1-5; CDR3aa: CAWGVKGPHPDQPQHF; CDR3nt: TGTGCCTGGGGTGTTAAGGGGCCCCATCCCGATCAGCCCCAGCATTTT
d_gene: NA; v_gene: TRBV6-6; abundance: NA; len: 12; j_gene: TRBJ2-7; CDR3aa: CASTGSTYEQYF; CDR3nt: TGTGCCAGTACAGGTTCTACCTACGAGCAGTACTTC
d_gene: NA; v_gene: TRBV6-6; abundance: NA; len: 15; j_gene: TRBJ2-2; CDR3aa: CASSLDSANTGELFF; CDR3nt: TGTGCCAGCAGTTTGGACAGCGCGAACACCGGGGAGCTGTTTTTT
d_gene: NA; v_gene: TRBV27; abundance: NA; len: 13; j_gene: TRBJ1-1; CDR3aa: CASSPHGTFGSFF; CDR3nt: TGTGCCAGCAGTCCACACGGGACCTTTGGGTCTTTCTTT
d_gene: TRBD1; v_gene: TRBV6-5; abundance: NA; len: 16; j_gene: TRBJ1-2; CDR3aa: CASSFDRGEINYGYTF; CDR3nt: TGTGCCAGCAGTTTCGACAGGGGGGAGATTAACTATGGCTACACCTTC
d_gene: NA; v_gene: TRBV7-9; abundance: NA; len: 16; j_gene: TRBJ2-5; CDR3aa: CASSFGSAGPQETQYF; CDR3nt: TGTGCCAGCAGCTTTGGCAGCGCTGGCCCTCAAGAGACCCAGTACTTC
d_gene: TRBD1; v_gene: TRBV19; abundance: NA; len: 16; j_gene: TRBJ2-1; CDR3aa: CASSIPRTGSYNEQFF; CDR3nt: TGTGCCAGTAGTATTCCCAGGACAGGGTCCTACAATGAGCAGTTCTTC
d_gene: NA; v_gene: TRBV10-2; abundance: NA; len: 12; j_gene: TRBJ2-4; CDR3aa: CASEGGGNIQYF; CDR3nt: TGCGCCAGCGAGGGGGGAGGAAACATTCAGTACTTC
d_gene: NA; v_gene: TRBV19; abundance: NA; len: 14; j_gene: TRBJ2-2; CDR3aa: CASRRDTNTGELFF; CDR3nt: TGTGCCAGTAGGCGGGACACAAACACCGGGGAGCTGTTTTTT
d_gene: TRBD2; v_gene: TRBV7-9; abundance: NA; len: 15; j_gene: TRBJ2-1; CDR3aa: CASSFSGRALYEQFF; CDR3nt: TGTGCCAGCAGCTTCAGCGGGAGGGCCTTGTATGAGCAGTTCTTC
d_gene: NA; v_gene: TRBV7-3; abundance: NA; len: 13; j_gene: TRBJ1-1; CDR3aa: CASSLFVHTEAFF; CDR3nt: TGTGCCAGCAGCTTATTCGTGCACACTGAAGCTTTCTTT
d_gene: NA; v_gene: TRBV4-2; abundance: NA; len: 15; j_gene: TRBJ2-7; CDR3aa: CASSQVAGDPYEQYF; CDR3nt: TGTGCCAGCAGCCAAGTGGCAGGGGATCCCTACGAGCAGTACTTC
d_gene: TRBD2; v_gene: TRBV7-9; abundance: NA; len: 15; j_gene: TRBJ2-5; CDR3aa: CASSLPGGLQETQYF; CDR3nt: TGTGCCAGCAGCTTACCGGGGGGGCTTCAAGAGACCCAGTACTTC
d_gene: TRBD1; v_gene: TRBV29-1; abundance: NA; len: 15; j_gene: TRBJ2-3; CDR3aa: CSVEVTGAATDTQYF; CDR3nt: TGCAGCGTTGAGGTGACAGGGGCCGCCACAGATACGCAGTATTTT
d_gene: NA; v_gene: TRBV30; abundance: NA; len: 12; j_gene: TRBJ2-6; CDR3aa: CAWSSGANVLTF; CDR3nt: TGTGCCTGGAGTTCTGGGGCCAACGTCCTGACTTTC
d_gene: NA; v_gene: TRBV10-1; abundance: NA; len: 17; j_gene: TRBJ2-3; CDR3aa: CASHQLLDGGPGDTQYF; CDR3nt: TGCGCCAGCCACCAACTATTAGATGGGGGCCCAGGAGATACGCAGTATTTT
d_gene: NA; v_gene: TRBV5-6; abundance: NA; len: 16; j_gene: TRBJ2-5; CDR3aa: CASSLYARATQETQYF; CDR3nt: TGTGCCAGCAGCTTGTACGCCAGGGCAACACAAGAGACCCAGTACTTC
d_gene: NA; v_gene: TRBV7-3; abundance: NA; len: 14; j_gene: TRBJ2-1; CDR3aa: CASSLRGTSNEQFF; CDR3nt: TGTGCCAGCAGCTTACGTGGGACTTCTAATGAGCAGTTCTTC
d_gene: NA; v_gene: TRBV19; abundance: NA; len: 11; j_gene: TRBJ1-2; CDR3aa: CASSGRGGYTF; CDR3nt: TGTGCCAGTAGTGGCAGGGGCGGCTACACCTTC
d_gene: NA; v_gene: TRBV6-5; abundance: NA; len: 14; j_gene: TRBJ2-3; CDR3aa: CASSSSRTSYTQYF; CDR3nt: TGTGCCAGCAGTTCCTCTCGGACAAGTTATACGCAGTATTTT
d_gene: TRBD1; v_gene: TRBV30; abundance: NA; len: 15; j_gene: TRBJ1-3; CDR3aa: CAWKPRDSSGNTIYF; CDR3nt: TGTGCCTGGAAACCCCGGGACAGCTCTGGAAACACCATATATTTT
d_gene: NA; v_gene: TRBV16; abundance: NA; len: 13; j_gene: TRBJ1-2; CDR3aa: CASSFAGGYGYTF; CDR3nt: TGTGCCAGCAGCTTCGCGGGAGGCTATGGCTACACCTTC
d_gene: NA; v_gene: TRBV6-1; abundance: NA; len: 13; j_gene: TRBJ1-3; CDR3aa: CASMGHAGNTIYF; CDR3nt: TGTGCCAGCATGGGCCACGCTGGAAACACCATATATTTT
d_gene: NA; v_gene: TRBV4-1; abundance: NA; len: 13; j_gene: TRBJ2-7; CDR3aa: CASSQEEGYEQYF; CDR3nt: TGCGCCAGCAGCCAAGAAGAGGGGTACGAGCAGTACTTC
d_gene: NA; v_gene: TRBV5-4; abundance: NA; len: 13; j_gene: TRBJ2-2; CDR3aa: CASSLMGTGELFF; CDR3nt: TGTGCCAGCAGCTTGATGGGAACCGGGGAGCTGTTTTTT
d_gene: TRBD1; v_gene: TRBV9; abundance: NA; len: 18; j_gene: TRBJ2-5; CDR3aa: CASSAGRTGVLSQETQYF; CDR3nt: TGTGCCAGCAGCGCCGGTCGGACAGGGGTCCTCTCCCAAGAGACCCAGTACTTC
d_gene: TRBD1; v_gene: TRBV19; abundance: NA; len: 13; j_gene: TRBJ2-7; CDR3aa: CASSNGQGSEQYF; CDR3nt: TGTGCCAGTAGTAACGGACAGGGAAGCGAGCAGTACTTC
d_gene: NA; v_gene: TRBV20-1; abundance: few; len: 11; j_gene: TRBJ1-5; CDR3aa: CSARSTQPQHF; CDR3nt: TGCAGTGCTAGAAGCACTCAGCCCCAGCATTTT
d_gene: TRBD2; v_gene: TRBV7-2; abundance: NA; len: 15; j_gene: TRBJ2-1; CDR3aa: CASSFTSGTYNEQFF; CDR3nt: TGTGCCAGCAGTTTTACTAGCGGAACCTACAATGAGCAGTTCTTC
d_gene: NA; v_gene: TRBV28; abundance: NA; len: 13; j_gene: TRBJ2-3; CDR3aa: CASSFYEADTQYF; CDR3nt: TGTGCCAGCAGTTTCTACGAAGCAGATACGCAGTATTTT
d_gene: NA; v_gene: TRBV7-6; abundance: NA; len: 14; j_gene: TRBJ2-3; CDR3aa: CASSLQGFADTQYF; CDR3nt: TGTGCCAGCAGCCTACAGGGTTTCGCGGATACGCAGTATTTT
d_gene: NA; v_gene: TRBV6-6; abundance: once; len: 13; j_gene: TRBJ1-2; CDR3aa: CASSYSPGGYYTF; CDR3nt: TGTGCCAGCAGTTACTCCCCCGGGGGTTACTACACCTTC
d_gene: TRBD1; v_gene: TRBV11-2; abundance: NA; len: 14; j_gene: TRBJ1-1; CDR3aa: CASSHDRGDTEAFF; CDR3nt: TGTGCCAGCAGCCACGACAGGGGGGACACTGAAGCTTTCTTT
d_gene: NA; v_gene: TRBV5-4; abundance: NA; len: 13; j_gene: TRBJ1-1; CDR3aa: CASRSGLNTEAFF; CDR3nt: TGTGCCAGCAGGTCGGGGTTAAACACTGAAGCTTTCTTT
d_gene: NA; v_gene: TRBV7-9; abundance: NA; len: 15; j_gene: TRBJ2-5; CDR3aa: CASSLAGGTSETQYF; CDR3nt: TGTGCCAGCAGCTTAGCGGGAGGGACAAGTGAGACCCAGTACTTC
d_gene: TRBD1; v_gene: TRBV2; abundance: NA; len: 16; j_gene: TRBJ1-6; CDR3aa: CASSERRQGGNSPLHF; CDR3nt: TGTGCCAGCAGTGAAAGAAGGCAGGGGGGTAATTCACCCCTCCACTTT
d_gene: TRBD2; v_gene: TRBV27; abundance: NA; len: 15; j_gene: TRBJ2-7; CDR3aa: CASSPKAGGAYEQYF; CDR3nt: TGTGCCAGCAGTCCAAAGGCTGGGGGGGCCTACGAGCAGTACTTC
d_gene: NA; v_gene: TRBV18; abundance: NA; len: 15; j_gene: TRBJ2-1; CDR3aa: CASDTGTSLYNEQFF; CDR3nt: TGTGCCAGCGATACCGGGACTTCACTTTACAATGAGCAGTTCTTC
d_gene: NA; v_gene: TRBV5-6; abundance: once; len: 17; j_gene: TRBJ2-1; CDR3aa: CASSLAIINGRNNEQFF; CDR3nt: TGTGCCAGCAGCTTGGCCATTATTAACGGACGGAACAATGAGCAGTTCTTC
d_gene: NA; v_gene: TRBV7-2; abundance: NA; len: 15; j_gene: TRBJ1-5; CDR3aa: CASSLAGAQGWPQHF; CDR3nt: TGTGCCAGCAGCTTAGCAGGGGCCCAAGGGTGGCCCCAGCATTTT
d_gene: NA; v_gene: TRBV7-8; abundance: NA; len: 16; j_gene: TRBJ2-3; CDR3aa: CASSWPADTSTDTQYF; CDR3nt: TGTGCCAGCAGCTGGCCAGCGGATACCTCCACAGATACGCAGTATTTT
d_gene: NA; v_gene: TRBV19; abundance: NA; len: 13; j_gene: TRBJ1-1; CDR3aa: CASSTGLYTEAFF; CDR3nt: TGTGCCAGTAGTACAGGGCTTTACACTGAAGCTTTCTTT
d_gene: NA; v_gene: TRBV20-1; abundance: NA; len: 11; j_gene: TRBJ1-4; CDR3aa: CSAREGEKLFF; CDR3nt: TGCAGTGCTAGAGAAGGTGAAAAACTGTTTTTT
d_gene: TRBD2; v_gene: TRBV7-6; abundance: NA; len: 16; j_gene: TRBJ2-5; CDR3aa: CASSLTSGRAGETQYF; CDR3nt: TGTGCCAGCAGCTTGACTAGCGGGAGGGCAGGGGAGACCCAGTACTTC
d_gene: TRBD2; v_gene: TRBV5-1; abundance: NA; len: 12; j_gene: TRBJ2-7; CDR3aa: CASRPGGDEQYF; CDR3nt: TGCGCCAGCAGGCCTGGGGGGGACGAGCAGTACTTC
d_gene: TRBD2; v_gene: TRBV7-9; abundance: once; len: 15; j_gene: TRBJ2-1; CDR3aa: CASRSLAGGGHEQFF; CDR3nt: TGTGCCAGCAGATCTCTAGCGGGAGGAGGGCATGAGCAGTTCTTC